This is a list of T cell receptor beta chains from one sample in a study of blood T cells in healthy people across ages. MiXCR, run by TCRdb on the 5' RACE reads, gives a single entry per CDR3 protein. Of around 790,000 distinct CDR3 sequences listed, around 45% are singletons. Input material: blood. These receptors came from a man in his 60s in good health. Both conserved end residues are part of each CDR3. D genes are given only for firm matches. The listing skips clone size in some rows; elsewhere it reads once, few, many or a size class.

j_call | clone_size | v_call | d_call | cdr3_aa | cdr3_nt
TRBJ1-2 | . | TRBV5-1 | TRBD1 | CASSQTGTGGANYGYTF | TGCGCCAGCAGCCAGACCGGGACAGGGGGCGCGAACTATGGCTACACCTTC
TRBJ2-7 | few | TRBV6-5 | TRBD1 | CASRRDRTSYEQYF | TGTGCCAGCAGGCGGGACAGGACCTCCTACGAGCAGTACTTC
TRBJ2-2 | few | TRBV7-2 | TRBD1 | CASSKWTGRNTGELFF | TGTGCCAGCAGCAAATGGACAGGCCGGAACACCGGGGAGCTGTTTTTT
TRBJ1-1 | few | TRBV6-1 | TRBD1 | CASSDHRGLGTEAFF | TGTGCCAGCAGTGACCACAGGGGGCTAGGCACTGAAGCTTTCTTT
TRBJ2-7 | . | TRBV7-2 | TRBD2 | CASSPQAGSYEQYF | TGTGCCAGCAGCCCCCAAGCGGGGAGCTACGAGCAGTACTTC
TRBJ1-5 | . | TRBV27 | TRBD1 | CASSVYSGGGNQPQHF | TGTGCCAGCAGTGTATACTCAGGGGGCGGCAATCAGCCCCAGCATTTT
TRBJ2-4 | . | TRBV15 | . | CATSRDPRAGNIQYF | TGTGCCACCAGCAGAGATCCTAGGGCAGGGAACATTCAGTACTTC
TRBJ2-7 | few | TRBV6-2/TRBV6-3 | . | CASSSGDPGGHEQYF | TGTGCCAGCAGTTCAGGGGATCCAGGGGGGCACGAGCAGTACTTC
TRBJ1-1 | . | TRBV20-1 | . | CSAREGRGTEAFF | TGCAGTGCTAGAGAAGGGAGGGGGACCGAAGCTTTCTTT
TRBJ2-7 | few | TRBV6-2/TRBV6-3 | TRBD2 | CASSWTSGDYEQYF | TGTGCCAGCAGTTGGACTAGCGGGGACTACGAGCAGTACTTC
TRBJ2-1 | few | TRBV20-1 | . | CSAGPGGQRNEQFF | TGCAGTGCTGGTCCCGGGGGGCAGCGCAATGAGCAGTTCTTC
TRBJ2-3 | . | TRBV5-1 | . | CASSLTGVSGTDTQYF | TGCGCCAGCAGCTTGACCGGGGTATCAGGCACAGATACGCAGTATTTT
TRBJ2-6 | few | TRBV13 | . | CASSFWEAGANVLTF | TGTGCCAGCAGCTTCTGGGAGGCTGGGGCCAACGTCCTGACTTTC
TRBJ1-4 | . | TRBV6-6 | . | CASSYSRDARKLFF | TGTGCCAGCAGTTATTCCCGGGACGCGCGAAAACTGTTTTTT
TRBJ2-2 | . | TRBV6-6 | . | CASSYTTGFTGELFF | TGTGCCAGCAGTTACACGACAGGATTCACCGGGGAGCTGTTTTTT
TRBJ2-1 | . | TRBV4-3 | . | CASSQRAGAISSYNEQFF | TGCGCCAGCAGCCAAAGGGCGGGGGCTATCAGCTCCTACAATGAGCAGTTCTTC
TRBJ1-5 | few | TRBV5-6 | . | CASSSLTQGDQPQHF | TGTGCCAGCAGCTCCTTAACCCAAGGGGACCAGCCCCAGCATTTT
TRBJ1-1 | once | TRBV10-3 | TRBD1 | CAISEDVTGGLNTEAFF | TGTGCCATCAGTGAGGACGTGACAGGGGGCTTGAACACTGAAGCTTTCTTT
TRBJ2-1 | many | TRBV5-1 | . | CASSTSNNEQFF | TGCGCCAGCAGCACCTCAAACAATGAGCAGTTCTTC
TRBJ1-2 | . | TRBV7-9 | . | CASSSTVGYTF | TGTGCCAGCAGCTCGACGGTAGGCTACACCTTC
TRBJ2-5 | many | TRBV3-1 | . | CASSHKETQYF | TGTGCCAGCAGCCACAAAGAGACCCAGTACTTC
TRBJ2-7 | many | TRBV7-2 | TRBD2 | CASSFGLAGGQEQYF | TGTGCCAGCAGCTTCGGACTAGCGGGGGGGCAAGAGCAGTACTTC
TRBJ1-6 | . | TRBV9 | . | CASSVAEGSPLHF | TGTGCCAGCAGCGTAGCAGAGGGTTCACCCCTCCACTTT
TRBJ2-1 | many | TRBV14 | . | CASSQDVQAISSYNEQFF | TGTGCCAGCAGCCAAGATGTCCAGGCCATAAGCTCCTACAATGAGCAGTTCTTC
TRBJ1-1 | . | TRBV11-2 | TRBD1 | CASSAGQGWDTEAFF | TGTGCCAGCAGTGCGGGACAGGGGTGGGACACTGAAGCTTTCTTT
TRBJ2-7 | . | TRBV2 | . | CASSEDLGWQYF | TGTGCCAGCAGTGAAGATTTGGGATGGCAGTACTTC
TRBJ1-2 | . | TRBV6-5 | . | CASSRADSKSGYTF | TGTGCCAGCAGCCGGGCGGACAGTAAGTCTGGCTACACCTTC
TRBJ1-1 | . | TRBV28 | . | CASSLQPVSEAFF | TGTGCCAGCAGTCTCCAACCGGTCTCTGAAGCTTTCTTT
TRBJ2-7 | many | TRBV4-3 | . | CASSQGLLTGYEQYF | TGCGCCAGCAGCCAAGGCCTATTGACAGGCTACGAGCAGTACTTC
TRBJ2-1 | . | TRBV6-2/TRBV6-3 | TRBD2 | CASSYRGLAGNNEQFF | TGTGCCAGCAGTTACAGGGGACTAGCGGGGAATAATGAGCAGTTCTTC
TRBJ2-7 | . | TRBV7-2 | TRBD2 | CASSTSGGASEQYF | TGTGCCAGCAGCACTAGCGGGGGGGCCTCCGAGCAGTACTTC
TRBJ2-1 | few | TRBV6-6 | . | CASSYGQGSRYEQFF | TGTGCCAGCAGTTACGGGCAGGGGAGCAGATATGAGCAGTTCTTC
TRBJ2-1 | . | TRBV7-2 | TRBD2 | CASSLVAGSGGPWGNNEQFF | TGTGCCAGCAGCTTAGTTGCGGGATCGGGAGGACCGTGGGGGAACAATGAGCAGTTCTTC
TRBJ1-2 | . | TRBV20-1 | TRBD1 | CSARGRGNYGYTF | TGCAGTGCTAGAGGCAGGGGGAACTATGGCTACACCTTC
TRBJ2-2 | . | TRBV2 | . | CASSGFGVPTGELFF | TGTGCCAGCAGTGGGTTCGGGGTCCCTACCGGGGAGCTGTTTTTT
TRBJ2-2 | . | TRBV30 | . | CGGSNTGELFF | TGTGGTGGGTCAAACACCGGGGAGCTGTTTTTT
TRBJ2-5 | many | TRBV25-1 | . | CASSEWRGAETQYF | TGTGCCAGCAGTGAATGGCGAGGGGCGGAGACCCAGTACTTC
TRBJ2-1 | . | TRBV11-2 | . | CASTLQGDEQFF | TGTGCCAGCACCCTACAGGGCGATGAGCAGTTCTTC
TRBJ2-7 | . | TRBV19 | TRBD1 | CASSTSRQGARFNEQYF | TGTGCCAGTAGTACGTCTCGACAGGGGGCGAGGTTTAACGAGCAGTACTTC
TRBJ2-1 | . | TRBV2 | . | CASSYQGRPYNEQFF | TGTGCCAGCAGTTATCAGGGTAGGCCCTACAATGAGCAGTTCTTC
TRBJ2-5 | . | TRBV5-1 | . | CASSSQVGVQETQYF | TGCGCCAGCAGCTCCCAGGTCGGGGTACAAGAGACCCAGTACTTC
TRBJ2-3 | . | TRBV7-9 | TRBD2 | CASSLRGSGGITDTQYF | TGTGCCAGCAGCTTACGTGGTAGCGGGGGGATAACAGATACGCAGTATTTT
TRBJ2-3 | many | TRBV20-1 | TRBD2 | CSAPKGSGGFPTNTQYF | TGCAGTGCTCCGAAGGGTAGCGGGGGGTTTCCCACGAATACGCAGTATTTT
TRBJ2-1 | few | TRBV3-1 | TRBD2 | CASSQDPLAGNNEQFF | TGTGCCAGCAGCCAAGATCCCCTAGCGGGGAACAATGAGCAGTTCTTC
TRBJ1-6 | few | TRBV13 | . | CASSLGTHSPLHF | TGTGCCAGCAGCTTAGGGACCCATTCACCCCTCCACTTT
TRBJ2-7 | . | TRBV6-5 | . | CASSYGGHYEQYF | TGTGCCAGCAGTTACGGGGGGCACTACGAGCAGTACTTC
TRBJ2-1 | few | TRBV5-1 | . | CASSSGTLFDEQFF | TGCGCCAGCAGCTCCGGGACTCTCTTCGATGAGCAGTTCTTC
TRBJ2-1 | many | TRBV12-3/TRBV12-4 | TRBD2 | CASSKGLGINEQFF | TGTGCCAGCAGTAAGGGACTAGGGATCAATGAGCAGTTCTTC
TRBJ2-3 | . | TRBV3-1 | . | CASSQDIDTQYF | TGTGCCAGCAGCCAAGACATAGATACGCAGTATTTT
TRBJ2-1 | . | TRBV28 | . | CASSFRQGGYNEQFF | TGTGCCAGCAGTTTTAGGCAGGGGGGATACAATGAGCAGTTCTTC
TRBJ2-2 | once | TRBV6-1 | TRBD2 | CASRTGLAPMQDTGELFF | TGTGCCAGCAGGACAGGACTAGCTCCAATGCAGGACACCGGGGAGCTGTTTTTT
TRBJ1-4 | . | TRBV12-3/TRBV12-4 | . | CASSRTLGNEKLFF | TGTGCCAGTTCACGGACCCTCGGGAATGAAAAACTGTTTTTT
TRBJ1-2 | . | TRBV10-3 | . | CAIRGAMWAGANHGYTF | TGTGCCATCCGGGGAGCCATGTGGGCTGGAGCTAACCATGGCTACACCTTC